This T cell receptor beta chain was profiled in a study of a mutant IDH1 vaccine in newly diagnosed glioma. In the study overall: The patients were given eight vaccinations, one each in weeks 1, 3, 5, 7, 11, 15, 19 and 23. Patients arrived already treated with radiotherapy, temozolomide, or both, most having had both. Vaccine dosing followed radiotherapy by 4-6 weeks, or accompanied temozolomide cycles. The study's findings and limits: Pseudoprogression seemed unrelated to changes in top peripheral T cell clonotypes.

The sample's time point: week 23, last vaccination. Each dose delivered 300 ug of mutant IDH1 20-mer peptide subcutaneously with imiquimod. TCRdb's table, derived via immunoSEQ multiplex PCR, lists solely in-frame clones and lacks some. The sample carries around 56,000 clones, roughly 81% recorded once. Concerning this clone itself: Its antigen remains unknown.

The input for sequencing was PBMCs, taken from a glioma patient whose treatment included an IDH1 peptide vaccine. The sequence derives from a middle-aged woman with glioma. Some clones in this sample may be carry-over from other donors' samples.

CDR3 residues: CASSPWRGRTDTQYF. CDR3 DNA sequence: TGTGCCAGCTCACCGTGGCGGGGGCGCACAGATACGCAGTATTTT. The gene calls are TRBV18 and TRBJ2-3; D might be TRBD2 (7 bases). The germline V and J ends were trimmed by 3 bases and 1 base, with 11 bases remaining between them. The CDR3 loop spans 15 amino acids. Germline CDR1 KGHSH, CDR2 LQKENI.